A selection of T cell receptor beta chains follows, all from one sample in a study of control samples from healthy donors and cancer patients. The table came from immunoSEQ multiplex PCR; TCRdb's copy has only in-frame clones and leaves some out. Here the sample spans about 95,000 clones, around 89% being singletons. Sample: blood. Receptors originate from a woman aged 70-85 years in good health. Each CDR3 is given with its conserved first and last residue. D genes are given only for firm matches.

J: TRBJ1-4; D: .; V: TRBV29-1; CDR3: CSAKKDGEPHREKLFF; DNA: TGCAGCGCCAAAAAGGACGGTGAACCCCATCGCGAAAAACTGTTTTTT
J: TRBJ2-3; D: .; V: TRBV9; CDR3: CASSADLSIDTQYF; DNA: TGTGCCAGCAGCGCGGACCTCAGTATAGATACGCAGTATTTT
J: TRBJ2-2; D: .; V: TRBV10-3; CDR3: CAISESGLANTGELFF; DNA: TGTGCCATCAGTGAGTCAGGACTCGCGAACACCGGGGAGCTGTTTTTT
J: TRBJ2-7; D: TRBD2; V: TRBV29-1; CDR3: CSVQLAGGSEQYF; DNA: TGCAGCGTCCAGCTAGCGGGGGGGAGCGAGCAGTACTTC
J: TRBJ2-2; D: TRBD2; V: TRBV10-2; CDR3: CASSVRVGGTTGELFF; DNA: TGCGCCAGCAGTGTTCGGGTGGGGGGGACCACCGGGGAGCTGTTTTTT
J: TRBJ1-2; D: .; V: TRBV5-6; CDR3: CASSLRDSFYGYTF; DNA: TGTGCCAGCAGCCTCCGGGACTCATTCTATGGCTACACCTTC
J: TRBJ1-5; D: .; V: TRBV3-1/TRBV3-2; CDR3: CASSQVMNQPQHF; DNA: TGTGCCAGCAGCCAAGTAATGAATCAGCCCCAGCATTTT
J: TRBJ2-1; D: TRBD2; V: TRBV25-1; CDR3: CASSEPSGIINEQFF; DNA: TGTGCCAGCAGTGAACCCAGCGGGATAATCAATGAGCAGTTCTTC
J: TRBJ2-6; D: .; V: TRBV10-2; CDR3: CASTGVGANVLTF; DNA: TGCGCCAGCACCGGGGTCGGGGCCAACGTCCTGACTTTC
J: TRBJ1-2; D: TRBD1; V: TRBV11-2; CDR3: CASSSGQGNYGYTF; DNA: TGTGCCAGCAGCTCGGGACAGGGAAACTATGGCTACACCTTC
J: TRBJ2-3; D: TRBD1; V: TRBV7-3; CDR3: CASSPQGQLLTDTQYF; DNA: TGTGCCAGCAGCCCACAGGGACAGCTTCTAACAGATACGCAGTATTTT